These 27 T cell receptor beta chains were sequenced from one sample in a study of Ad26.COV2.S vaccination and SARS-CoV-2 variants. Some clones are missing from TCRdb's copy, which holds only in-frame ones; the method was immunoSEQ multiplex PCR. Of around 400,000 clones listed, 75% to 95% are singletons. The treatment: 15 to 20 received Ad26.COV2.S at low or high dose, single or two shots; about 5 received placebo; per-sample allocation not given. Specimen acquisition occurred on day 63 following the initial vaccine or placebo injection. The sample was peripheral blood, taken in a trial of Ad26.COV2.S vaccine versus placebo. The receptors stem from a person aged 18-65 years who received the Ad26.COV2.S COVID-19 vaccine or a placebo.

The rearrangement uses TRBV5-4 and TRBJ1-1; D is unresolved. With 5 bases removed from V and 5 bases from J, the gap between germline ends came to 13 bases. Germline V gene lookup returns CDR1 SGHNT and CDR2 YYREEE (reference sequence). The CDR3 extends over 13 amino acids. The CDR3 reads CASSWTVSTEAFF. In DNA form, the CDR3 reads TGTGCCAGCAGTTGGACGGTGTCTACTGAAGCTTTCTTT.

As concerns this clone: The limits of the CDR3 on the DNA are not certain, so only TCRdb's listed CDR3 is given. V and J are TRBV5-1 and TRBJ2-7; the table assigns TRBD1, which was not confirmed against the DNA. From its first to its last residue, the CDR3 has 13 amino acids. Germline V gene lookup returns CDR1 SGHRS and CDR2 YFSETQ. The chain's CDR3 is CASSVGSGTEMYF.

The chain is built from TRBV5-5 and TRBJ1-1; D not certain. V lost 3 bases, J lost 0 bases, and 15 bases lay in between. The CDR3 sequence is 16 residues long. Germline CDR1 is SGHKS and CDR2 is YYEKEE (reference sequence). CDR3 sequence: CASSSFGVPMNTEAFF. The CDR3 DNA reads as TGTGCCAGCAGCTCCTTTGGGGTCCCGATGAACACTGAAGCTTTCTTT.

The CDR3 here is CASSIGGLVYNEQFF. For the CDR3, the DNA is TGTGCCAGTAGTATAGGGGGACTGGTTTACAATGAGCAGTTCTTC. The rearrangement joins TRBV19 to TRBJ2-1; a weak D match, TRBD2 (6 bases). This CDR3 has 15 residues. Trimming pared 1 base from V and 4 bases from J, leaving 11 bases between. Germline V gives CDR1 LNHDA, CDR2 SQIVND (reference sequence). Full variable domain (rest looked up from reference TRBV19 and TRBJ2-1): DGGITQSPKYLFRKEGQNVTLSCEQNLNHDAMYWYRQDPGQGLRLIYYSQIVNDFQKGDIAEGYSVSREKKESFPLTVTSAQKNPTAFYLCASSIGGLVYNEQFFGPGTRLTVL.

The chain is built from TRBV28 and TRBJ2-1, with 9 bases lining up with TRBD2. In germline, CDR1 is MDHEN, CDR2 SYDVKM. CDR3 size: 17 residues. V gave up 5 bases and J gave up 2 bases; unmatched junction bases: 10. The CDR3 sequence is CASSPQLAGMTYNEQFF. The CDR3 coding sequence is TGTGCCAGCAGTCCACAACTAGCGGGTATGACCTACAATGAGCAGTTCTTC.

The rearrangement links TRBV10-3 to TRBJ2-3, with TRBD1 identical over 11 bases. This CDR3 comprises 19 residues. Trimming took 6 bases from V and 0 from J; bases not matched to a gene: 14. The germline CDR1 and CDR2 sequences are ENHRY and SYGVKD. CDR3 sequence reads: CAISRTGGDSWTSTDTQYF. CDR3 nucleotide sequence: TGTGCCATCAGCCGGACAGGGGGCGACAGTTGGACGAGCACAGATACGCAGTATTTT.

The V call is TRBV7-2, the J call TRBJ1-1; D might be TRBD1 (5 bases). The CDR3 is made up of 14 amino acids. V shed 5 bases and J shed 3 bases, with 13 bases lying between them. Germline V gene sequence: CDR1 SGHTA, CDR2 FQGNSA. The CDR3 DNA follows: TGTGCCAGCAGCCCGCAAGGGACCCACACTGAAGCTTTCTTT. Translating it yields CASSPQGTHTEAFF. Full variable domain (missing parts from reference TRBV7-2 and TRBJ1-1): GAGVSQSPSNKVTEKGKDVELRCDPISGHTALYWYRQSLGQGLEFLIYFQGNSAPDKSGLPSDRFSAERTGGSVSTLTIQRTQQEDSAVYLCASSPQGTHTEAFFGQGTRLTVV.

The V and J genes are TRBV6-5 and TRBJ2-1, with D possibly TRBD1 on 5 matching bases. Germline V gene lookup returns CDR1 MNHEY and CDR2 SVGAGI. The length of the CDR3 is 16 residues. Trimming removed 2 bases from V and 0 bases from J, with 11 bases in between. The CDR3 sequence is CASSYRGVSSYNEQFF. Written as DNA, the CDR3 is TGTGCCAGCAGTTACAGGGGCGTCAGCTCCTACAATGAGCAGTTCTTC.

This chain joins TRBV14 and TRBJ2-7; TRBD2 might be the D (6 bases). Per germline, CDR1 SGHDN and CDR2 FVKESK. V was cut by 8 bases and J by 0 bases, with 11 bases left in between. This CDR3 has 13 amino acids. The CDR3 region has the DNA TGTGCCAGCGCCCCGGGGGTCTCCTACGAGCAGTACTTC. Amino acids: CASAPGVSYEQYF.

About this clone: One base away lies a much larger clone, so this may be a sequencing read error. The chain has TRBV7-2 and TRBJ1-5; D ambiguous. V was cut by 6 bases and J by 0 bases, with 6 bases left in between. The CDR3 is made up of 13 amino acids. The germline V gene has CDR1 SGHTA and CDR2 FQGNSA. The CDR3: CASSYTSNQPQHF. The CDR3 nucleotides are TGTGCCAGCAGTTACACTAGCAATCAGCCCCAGCATTTT.

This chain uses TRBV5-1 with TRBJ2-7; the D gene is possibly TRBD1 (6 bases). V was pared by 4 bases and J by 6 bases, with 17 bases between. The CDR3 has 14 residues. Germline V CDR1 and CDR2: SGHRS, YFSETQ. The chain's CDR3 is CASSGLGGQGEQYF. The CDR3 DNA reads TGCGCCAGCAGCGGGCTAGGGGGTCAGGGCGAGCAGTACTTC.

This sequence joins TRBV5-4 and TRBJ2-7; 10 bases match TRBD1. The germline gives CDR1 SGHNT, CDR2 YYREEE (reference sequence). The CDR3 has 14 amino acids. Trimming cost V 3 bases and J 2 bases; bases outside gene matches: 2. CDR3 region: CASSYGTGAYEQYF. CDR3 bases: TGTGCCAGCAGCTACGGGACAGGGGCCTACGAGCAGTACTTC.

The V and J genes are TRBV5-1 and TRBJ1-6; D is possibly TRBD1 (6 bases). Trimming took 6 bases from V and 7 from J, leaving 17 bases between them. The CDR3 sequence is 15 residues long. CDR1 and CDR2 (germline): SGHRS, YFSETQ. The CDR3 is CASIWLQGTNSPLHF. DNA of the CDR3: TGCGCCAGCATCTGGCTACAGGGCACGAATTCACCCCTCCACTTT.

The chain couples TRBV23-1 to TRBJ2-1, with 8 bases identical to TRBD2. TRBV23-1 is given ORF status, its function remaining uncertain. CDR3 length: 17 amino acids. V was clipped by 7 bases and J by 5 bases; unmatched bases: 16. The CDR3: CASTQLTGGTRHNEQFF. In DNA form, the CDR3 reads TGCGCCAGCACCCAACTAACGGGGGGGACTAGACACAATGAGCAGTTCTTC.

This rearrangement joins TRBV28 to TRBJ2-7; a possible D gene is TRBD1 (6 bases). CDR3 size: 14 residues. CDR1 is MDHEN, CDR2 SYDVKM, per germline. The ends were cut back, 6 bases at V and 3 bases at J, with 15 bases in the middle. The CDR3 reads CASRGQGNFYEQYF. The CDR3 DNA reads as TGTGCCAGCAGGGGACAAGGAAACTTCTACGAGCAGTACTTC.

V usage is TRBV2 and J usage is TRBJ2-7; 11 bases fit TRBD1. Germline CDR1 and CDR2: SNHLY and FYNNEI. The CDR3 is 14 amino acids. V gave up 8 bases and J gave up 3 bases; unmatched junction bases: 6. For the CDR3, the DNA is TGTGCCAGCCCTCGGGACAGGGGGTTCTACGAGCAGTACTTC. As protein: CASPRDRGFYEQYF.

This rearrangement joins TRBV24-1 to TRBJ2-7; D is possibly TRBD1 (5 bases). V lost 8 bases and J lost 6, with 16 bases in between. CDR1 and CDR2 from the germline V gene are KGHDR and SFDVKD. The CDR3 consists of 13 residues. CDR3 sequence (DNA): TGTGCCACCAATGTACAGACAGTCCCCGAGCAGTACTTC. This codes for CATNVQTVPEQYF.

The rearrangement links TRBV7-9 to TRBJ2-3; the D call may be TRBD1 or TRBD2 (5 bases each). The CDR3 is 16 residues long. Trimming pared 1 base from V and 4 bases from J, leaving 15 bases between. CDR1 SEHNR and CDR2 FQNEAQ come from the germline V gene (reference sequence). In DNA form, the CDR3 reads TGTGCCAGCAGCTTAGGGGTGGGGGTGAAAGCAGATACGCAGTATTTT. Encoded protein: CASSLGVGVKADTQYF. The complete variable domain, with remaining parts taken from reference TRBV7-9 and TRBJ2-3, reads DTGVSQNPRHKITKRGQNVTFRCDPISEHNRLYWYRQTLGQGPEFLTYFQNEAQLEKSRLLSDRFSAERPKGSFSTLEIQRTEQGDSAMYLCASSLGVGVKADTQYFGPGTRLTVL.

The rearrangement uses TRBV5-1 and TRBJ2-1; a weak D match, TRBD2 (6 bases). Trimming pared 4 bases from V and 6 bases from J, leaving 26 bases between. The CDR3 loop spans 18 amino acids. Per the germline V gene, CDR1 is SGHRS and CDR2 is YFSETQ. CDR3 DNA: TGCGCCAGCAGCAAGGGACTCCCACTAGTAGCCTCGGGCAATGAGCAGTTCTTC. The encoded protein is CASSKGLPLVASGNEQFF.

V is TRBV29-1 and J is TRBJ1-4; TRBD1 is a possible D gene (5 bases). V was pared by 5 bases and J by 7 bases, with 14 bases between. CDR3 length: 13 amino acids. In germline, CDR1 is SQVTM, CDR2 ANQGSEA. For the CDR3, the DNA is TGCAGCGTTCTGAGGGACGTCTCTGAAAAACTGTTTTTT. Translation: CSVLRDVSEKLFF.

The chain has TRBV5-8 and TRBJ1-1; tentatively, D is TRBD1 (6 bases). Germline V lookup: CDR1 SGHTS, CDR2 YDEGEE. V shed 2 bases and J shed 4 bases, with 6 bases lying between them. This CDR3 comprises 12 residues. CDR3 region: CASSLQGTEAFF. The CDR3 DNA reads TGTGCCAGCAGCTTACAGGGCACTGAAGCTTTCTTT. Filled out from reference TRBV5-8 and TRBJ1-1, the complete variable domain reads EAGVTQSPTHLIKTRGQQATLRCSPISGHTSVYWYQQALGLGLQFLLWYDEGEERNRGNFPPRFSGRQFPNYSSELNVNALELEDSALYLCASSLQGTEAFFGQGTRLTVV.

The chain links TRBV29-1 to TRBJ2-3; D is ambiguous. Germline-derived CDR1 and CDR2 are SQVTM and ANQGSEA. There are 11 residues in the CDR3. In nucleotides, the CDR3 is TGCAGTTTTCAAGCCCCAGATACGCAGTATTTT. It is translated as CSFQAPDTQYF.

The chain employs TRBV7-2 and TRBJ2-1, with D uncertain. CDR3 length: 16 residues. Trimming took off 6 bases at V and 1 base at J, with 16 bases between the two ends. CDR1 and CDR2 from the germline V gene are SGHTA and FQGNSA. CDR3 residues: CASRTDLTLSYNEQFF. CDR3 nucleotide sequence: TGTGCCAGCAGAACGGACCTCACTCTATCCTACAATGAGCAGTTCTTC.

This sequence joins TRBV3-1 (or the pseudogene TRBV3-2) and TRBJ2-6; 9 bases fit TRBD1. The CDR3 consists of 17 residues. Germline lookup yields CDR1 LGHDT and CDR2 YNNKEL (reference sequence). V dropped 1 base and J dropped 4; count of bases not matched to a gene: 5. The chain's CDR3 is CASSQVRTGVGANVLTF. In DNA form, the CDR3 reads TGTGCCAGCAGCCAAGTCCGGACAGGGGTGGGGGCCAACGTCCTGACTTTC.

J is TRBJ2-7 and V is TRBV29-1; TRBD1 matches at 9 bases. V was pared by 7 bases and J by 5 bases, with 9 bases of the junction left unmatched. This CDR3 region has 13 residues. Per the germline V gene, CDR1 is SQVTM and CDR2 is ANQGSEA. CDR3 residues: CSAEGQGLDEQYF. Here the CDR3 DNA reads TGCAGCGCCGAAGGACAGGGGCTCGACGAGCAGTACTTC.

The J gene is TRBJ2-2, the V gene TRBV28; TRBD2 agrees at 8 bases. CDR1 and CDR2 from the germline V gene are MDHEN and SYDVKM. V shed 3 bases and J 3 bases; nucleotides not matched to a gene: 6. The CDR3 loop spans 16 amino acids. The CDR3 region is CASSLELAAHTGELFF. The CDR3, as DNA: TGTGCCAGCAGTTTGGAACTAGCGGCCCACACCGGGGAGCTGTTTTTT.

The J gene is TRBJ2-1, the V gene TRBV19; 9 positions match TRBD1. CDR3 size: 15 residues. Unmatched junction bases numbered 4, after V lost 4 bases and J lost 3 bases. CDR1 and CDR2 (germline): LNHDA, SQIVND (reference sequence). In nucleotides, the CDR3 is TGTGCCAGTAGTAAGACAGGGGGAGGCTACAATGAGCAGTTCTTC. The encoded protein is CASSKTGGGYNEQFF.